These 30 T cell receptor beta chains originate from one sample sequenced in a study of blood T cell repertoires in COVID-19. Generated by immunoSEQ multiplex PCR, the TCRdb table keeps only in-frame clones and is missing some. The sample has roughly 230,000 clones; approximately 80% are singletons. Sequenced material: peripheral blood. These receptors all stem from a woman aged 55-70 years with active or convalescent COVID-19.

In DNA form, the CDR3 reads TGTGCCAGCAGCGTAGCTACCGGGGGGCGAAGCACAGATACGCAGTATTTT. As protein: CASSVATGGRSTDTQYF. The gene calls are TRBV9 and TRBJ2-3; weak D call: TRBD2 (7 bases). This CDR3 has 17 amino acids. V was cut by 0 bases and J by 0 bases, with 14 bases left in between. From germline, CDR1 is SGDLS and CDR2 YYNGEE. The full variable domain, in which reference TRBV9 and TRBJ2-3 provide the parts outside the CDR3, is DSGVTQTPKHLITATGQRVTLRCSPRSGDLSVYWYQQSLDQGLQFLIQYYNGEERAKGNILERFSAQQFPDLHSELNLSSLELGDSALYFCASSVATGGRSTDTQYFGPGTRLTVL.

As for this clone: The junction shows a germline mismatch at one end, possibly a read error. V and J are TRBV2 and TRBJ1-6; D is ambiguous. The CDR3 sequence is 11 residues long. Germline V CDR1 and CDR2: SNHLY, FYNNEI. CDR3 region: CASSEGSTTFF. CDR3 sequence (DNA): TGTGCCAGCAGTGAAGGGAGTACCACTTTCTTT. Together with reference TRBV2 and TRBJ1-6, the CDR3 gives the full variable domain: EPEVTQTPSHQVTQMGQEVILRCVPISNHLYFYWYRQILGQKVEFLVSFYNNEISEKSEIFDDQFSVERPDGSNFTLKIRSTKLEDSAMYFCASSEGSTTFFGNGTRLTVT.

CDR3 sequence: CASSRPGSTDTQYF. The CDR3 coding sequence is TGTGCCAGCTCCCGACCCGGGAGCACAGATACGCAGTATTTT. The chain joins TRBV27 to TRBJ2-3; D remains ambiguous. Germline-derived CDR1 and CDR2 are MNHEY and SMNVEV (reference sequence). This CDR3 spans 14 amino acids. V lost 8 bases, J lost 0 bases, and 12 bases lay in between.

This chain links TRBV30 with TRBJ1-5, with 8 bases aligning to TRBD1. The ends lost 3 bases at V and 9 bases at J; junction bases unmatched: 10. CDR3 size: 14 residues. Germline V gene lookup returns CDR1 GTSNPN and CDR2 SVGIG (reference sequence). The CDR3 nucleotides are TGTGCCTGGAGGGCCGGGACAGGAGAAGCGCCCCAGCATTTT. Translation: CAWRAGTGEAPQHF.

In this sample, this clone turned up once. The genes are TRBV2 and TRBJ1-6; 7 nucleotides agree with TRBD1. Germline V gives CDR1 SNHLY, CDR2 FYNNEI. The V gene end was trimmed by 6 bases and the J gene end by 0 bases; junction bases not matched to a gene: 5. The CDR3 length is 16 residues. This CDR3 reads CASSYNRGSYNSPLHF. CDR3 DNA sequence: TGTGCCAGCAGCTACAACAGGGGCTCCTATAATTCACCCCTCCACTTT. The whole variable domain, filled in from reference TRBV2 and TRBJ1-6, reads EPEVTQTPSHQVTQMGQEVILRCVPISNHLYFYWYRQILGQKVEFLVSFYNNEISEKSEIFDDQFSVERPDGSNFTLKIRSTKLEDSAMYFCASSYNRGSYNSPLHFGNGTRLTVT.

The gene calls are TRBV28 and TRBJ1-1; perhaps TRBD1 as D (6 bases). The CDR3 sequence is 17 residues long. Trimming pared 7 bases from V and 0 bases from J, leaving 21 bases between. Germline V gene sequence: CDR1 MDHEN, CDR2 SYDVKM. The CDR3 region is CASKSPQGVFMNTEAFF. CDR3 in DNA: TGTGCCAGCAAAAGCCCACAGGGAGTGTTCATGAACACTGAAGCTTTCTTT.

The chain uses TRBV19 and TRBJ1-2; D remains unclear. Germline CDR1 LNHDA, CDR2 SQIVND (reference sequence). The CDR3 has 13 amino acids. V lost 7 bases and J lost 6, with 15 bases in between. The CDR3 is CASTPTGRDGYTF. For the CDR3, the DNA is TGTGCCAGTACTCCGACCGGGAGAGATGGCTACACCTTC. Full variable domain (missing parts from reference TRBV19 and TRBJ1-2): DGGITQSPKYLFRKEGQNVTLSCEQNLNHDAMYWYRQDPGQGLRLIYYSQIVNDFQKGDIAEGYSVSREKKESFPLTVTSAQKNPTAFYLCASTPTGRDGYTFGSGTRLTVV.

This chain links TRBV3-1 (or the pseudogene TRBV3-2) with TRBJ2-5; TRBD2 aligns across 7 bases. With V trimmed by 3 bases and J by 5 bases, 9 bases remained unmatched. Germline V gene lookup returns CDR1 LGHDT and CDR2 YNNKEL (reference sequence). The CDR3 consists of 15 residues. CDR3 in amino acids: CASSHLAAGAETQYF. CDR3 nucleotides: TGTGCCAGCAGCCACCTGGCGGCGGGAGCGGAGACCCAGTACTTC.

The chain joins TRBV21-1 to TRBJ1-6. TRBV21-1 is listed as a pseudogene. The CDR3 contains 17 residues. The CDR3 nucleotides read TGTGCCAGCAGCCCTCGTCCCCCGGGATCCTATAATTCACCCCTCCACTTT. Protein product: CASSPRPPGSYNSPLHF.

CDR3 nucleotide sequence: TGTGCCAGCAGCTCTCAGGGGTACGAGCAGTACTTC. Residues: CASSSQGYEQYF. The V call is TRBV7-9, the J call TRBJ2-7; perhaps TRBD1 as D (6 bases). Deletions cut 4 bases from V and 4 bases from J, with 8 bases between. Germline V gene sequence: CDR1 SEHNR, CDR2 FQNEAQ (reference sequence). This CDR3 has 12 amino acids.

The rearrangement joins TRBV15 to TRBJ2-5; unclear D gene. Trimming removed 0 bases at V and 5 bases at J, with 7 bases between. There are 13 residues in the CDR3. Per the germline V gene, CDR1 is LNHNV and CDR2 is YYDKDF (reference sequence). CDR3 sequence reads: CATSRELFETQYF. The CDR3 DNA reads TGTGCCACCAGCAGAGAACTGTTCGAGACCCAGTACTTC.

This clone was picked up a small number of times. The chain employs TRBV19 and TRBJ2-2, with D possibly TRBD2 on 7 matching bases. The CDR3 covers 17 residues. Trimming removed 5 bases at V and 4 bases at J, with 20 bases between. Germline V gene data show CDR1 as LNHDA and CDR2 as SQIVND (reference sequence). The CDR3 DNA sequence: TGTGCCAGTAGTGGTTCTTTGGGGGGGGCCGTCACCGGGGAGCTGTTTTTT. It codes for CASSGSLGGAVTGELFF. Based on the CDR3 plus reference TRBV19 and TRBJ2-2, the full variable domain is DGGITQSPKYLFRKEGQNVTLSCEQNLNHDAMYWYRQDPGQGLRLIYYSQIVNDFQKGDIAEGYSVSREKKESFPLTVTSAQKNPTAFYLCASSGSLGGAVTGELFFGEGSRLTVL.

The chain links TRBV3-1 (or the pseudogene TRBV3-2) to TRBJ2-7; no firm D call. The germline V gene has CDR1 LGHDT and CDR2 YNNKEL (reference sequence). This CDR3 has 12 amino acids. Trimming removed 6 bases from V and 4 bases from J, with 10 bases in between. CDR3 protein: CASSLGSYEQYF. The CDR3 coding sequence is TGTGCCAGCAGTCTCGGGTCATACGAGCAGTACTTC.

The rearrangement uses TRBV11-2 and TRBJ1-2; TRBD1 matches 7 bases. Germline CDR1 reads SGHAT; CDR2 reads FQNNGV. CDR3 length: 13 residues. V was clipped by 5 bases and J by 8 bases; unmatched bases: 8. The CDR3 loop reads CASSPGQRRGYTF. The CDR3 nucleotides read TGTGCCAGCAGCCCGGGACAGAGGCGCGGCTACACCTTC.

The rearrangement links TRBV11-3 to TRBJ1-5; TRBD1 might be the D (6 bases). Per germline, CDR1 SGHNT and CDR2 YENEEA. V lost 3 bases and J lost 5, with 11 bases in between. The CDR3 consists of 14 residues. In nucleotides, the CDR3 is TGTGCCAGCAGCTTGTGGGCAGGGGATCAGCCCCAGCATTTT. Amino acids: CASSLWAGDQPQHF.

CDR3 in amino acids: CASSLESRDQPQHF. CDR3 DNA: TGCGCCAGCAGCTTGGAGTCGAGGGATCAGCCCCAGCATTTT. The chain couples TRBV5-1 to TRBJ1-5; the D is unclear. The CDR3 is made up of 14 amino acids. CDR1 is SGHRS and CDR2 is YFSETQ in the germline V gene. V was shortened by 0 bases and J by 5 bases, with 9 bases between the two germline ends.

The V and J genes are TRBV6-5 and TRBJ2-7; 8 positions match TRBD2. V was pared by 7 bases and J by 1 base, with 9 bases of the junction left unmatched. This CDR3 has 15 amino acids. Germline CDR1 reads MNHEY; CDR2 reads SVGAGI. The DNA for the CDR3 is TGTGCCAGCACTTCTTTTAGCGGGATTTCCTACGAGCAGTACTTC. Its translation: CASTSFSGISYEQYF.

This clone has just a few counts. The J gene is TRBJ1-1, the V gene TRBV19; TRBD1 agrees at 7 bases. The CDR3 contains 14 residues. V dropped 5 bases and J dropped 5; count of bases not matched to a gene: 8. Germline V CDR1 and CDR2: LNHDA, SQIVND (reference sequence). CDR3 residues: CASSSGTVGTEAFF. Here the CDR3 DNA reads TGTGCCAGTAGTTCAGGGACAGTGGGGACTGAAGCTTTCTTT.

The CDR3 nucleotides read TGCGCCAGCAGCCGGAGGGAGTTGGGACGGGTGAACACTGAAGCTTTCTTT. It yields the protein CASSRRELGRVNTEAFF. This sequence joins TRBV5-1 and TRBJ1-1; a possible D gene is TRBD1 (5 bases). The germline V gene has CDR1 SGHRS and CDR2 YFSETQ. V was clipped by 4 bases and J by 0 bases, with 19 bases between them. This CDR3 spans 17 amino acids.

This chain connects TRBV30 to TRBJ2-7; unclear D gene. V was shortened by 2 bases and J by 1 base, with 6 bases between the two germline ends. This CDR3 is 12 amino acids long. CDR1 and CDR2 from the germline V gene are GTSNPN and SVGIG (reference sequence). CDR3: CAWSIRSYEQYF. The CDR3 DNA reads as TGTGCCTGGAGTATCAGGTCCTACGAGCAGTACTTC.

This clone was counted a single time. The V gene is TRBV19, the J gene TRBJ1-2, with TRBD1 as a possible D gene (5 bases). This CDR3 contains 11 residues. In germline, CDR1 is LNHDA, CDR2 SQIVND (reference sequence). V gave up 3 bases and J gave up 10 bases, with 9 bases separating them. The CDR3 loop is CASSIGHVYTF. DNA for the CDR3: TGTGCCAGTAGTATCGGACACGTCTACACCTTC.

This chain links TRBV2 with TRBJ2-3; no clear D. This CDR3 is built from 14 residues. V lost 10 bases to trimming and J lost 6 bases, with 20 bases between them. Germline CDR1 reads SNHLY; CDR2 reads FYNNEI. CDR3 region: CATEAAALSDTQYF. The DNA of the CDR3 is TGTGCCACCGAGGCGGCTGCTCTGTCCGATACGCAGTATTTT.

CDR3 in DNA: TGCGCCAGCAGCTTAATAAGCGGGGCTAGCACAGATACGCAGTATTTT. It encodes CASSLISGASTDTQYF. The chain employs TRBV5-1 and TRBJ2-3; 7 bases map to TRBD2. The V segment lost 2 bases and the J segment 0 bases; nucleotides outside the gene matches: 6. Germline CDR1 is SGHRS and CDR2 is YFSETQ. CDR3 length: 16 residues.

The rearrangement links TRBV19 to TRBJ2-3; D may be TRBD1 (5 bases). This CDR3 has 13 amino acids. Germline-derived CDR1 and CDR2 are LNHDA and SQIVND (reference sequence). Trimming shortened V by 5 bases and J by 3 bases, and 9 bases separated the two germline ends. The CDR3 DNA is TGTGCCAGTAGTGTCCAGGGTACAGATACGCAGTATTTT. This encodes CASSVQGTDTQYF. The complete variable domain, with remaining parts taken from reference TRBV19 and TRBJ2-3, reads DGGITQSPKYLFRKEGQNVTLSCEQNLNHDAMYWYRQDPGQGLRLIYYSQIVNDFQKGDIAEGYSVSREKKESFPLTVTSAQKNPTAFYLCASSVQGTDTQYFGPGTRLTVL.

The gene calls are TRBV10-3 and TRBJ2-2; D possibly corresponds to TRBD1 (5 bases). This CDR3 comprises 15 residues. The ends were cut back, 2 bases at V and 1 base at J, with 8 bases in the middle. The germline gives CDR1 ENHRY, CDR2 SYGVKD. CDR3 bases: TGTGCCATCAGTGAGACCGACAGGAACACCGGGGAGCTGTTTTTT. It translates to CAISETDRNTGELFF.

The chain has TRBV28 and TRBJ2-7, with 9 nucleotides matching TRBD1. CDR1 is MDHEN, CDR2 SYDVKM, per germline. The CDR3 runs 14 residues. V gave up 5 bases and J gave up 4 bases; unmatched junction bases: 6. Here the CDR3 DNA reads TGTGCCAGCAGTGTGACGGGACAGGGTTACGAGCAGTACGTC. It specifies CASSVTGQGYEQYV.

V usage is TRBV11-2 and J usage is TRBJ2-1; 7 nucleotides agree with TRBD2. The CDR3 sequence is 15 residues long. Germline lookup yields CDR1 SGHAT and CDR2 FQNNGV. The J segment lost 1 base and the V segment lost 5 bases, leaving 5 bases of the junction unmatched. The CDR3 sequence is CASSRWGGSYNEQFF. DNA for the CDR3: TGTGCCAGCAGCCGCTGGGGGGGGTCCTACAATGAGCAGTTCTTC.

The rearrangement links TRBV11-1 to TRBJ2-5; tentatively, D is TRBD1 (6 bases). V lost 3 bases and J 5 bases, leaving 13 bases between the germline ends. Germline V gene data show CDR1 as SGHAT and CDR2 as FQDESV (reference sequence). The CDR3 has 14 residues. CDR3 DNA sequence: TGTGCCAGCAGCTTGGGCAGGGGCGGGGAGACCCAGTACTTC. It codes for CASSLGRGGETQYF.

This chain connects TRBV11-3 to TRBJ2-1, with 7 bases lining up with TRBD2. CDR1 SGHNT and CDR2 YENEEA come from the germline V gene. V trimming: 6 bases; J trimming: 9 bases; junction bases outside the gene matches: 14. This CDR3 has 15 amino acids. This chain's CDR3 is CASSSRTSRASEQFF. The CDR3 DNA reads as TGTGCCAGCAGTTCCAGGACTAGTAGGGCGAGTGAGCAGTTCTTC.

The chain recombines TRBV2 with TRBJ2-1; 9 bases match TRBD2. Germline trimming cut 7 bases from V and 2 bases from J; bases unmatched to any gene: 6. Looked up from germline, CDR1 is SNHLY and CDR2 is FYNNEI. The CDR3 consists of 15 residues. The CDR3 coding sequence is TGTGCCAGCACGGCCCGGACTAGCGCCTACAATGAGCAGTTCTTC. Translation: CASTARTSAYNEQFF.